The 25 T cell receptor beta chains reported below all come from one sample, sequenced in a study of CXCR3-negative and CXCR3-positive naive CD8 T cells. The libraries of TRB cDNA were prepared using 5' RACE with UMI labels. TCRdb reprocessed the 5' RACE reads and stores each CDR3 protein as one record, lacking DNA. The table lists under 50,000 distinct CDR3 sequences. Sequenced material: naive CXCR3- CD8+ T cells from blood. Specified subset: CD45RO-CCR7+CD27+CD95- naive CD8+ T cells lacking CXCR3 (TNR3-). The receptors shown here come from a human donor in good health. Some clones in this sample may be carry-over from other donors' samples.

CDR3 loop: CASSLTFSNQPQHF. This chain uses TRBV28 with TRBJ1-5. Germline V gene sequence: CDR1 MDHEN, CDR2 SYDVKM. This CDR3 spans 14 amino acids. Supplemented by reference TRBV28 and TRBJ1-5, the full variable domain reads DVKVTQSSRYLVKRTGEKVFLECVQDMDHENMFWYRQDPGLGLRLIYFSYDVKMKEKGDIPEGYSVSREKKERFSLILESASTNQTSMYLCASSLTFSNQPQHFGDGTRLSIL.

This sequence joins TRBV5-1 and TRBJ1-1; TCRdb calls TRBD1, which cannot be checked without DNA. The germline gives CDR1 SGHRS, CDR2 YFSETQ. This CDR3 is 16 amino acids long. The CDR3 spells CASSLGQGRTNTEAFF.

V is TRBV28 and J is TRBJ2-1; TCRdb gives TRBD1 as the D gene, but with no DNA this cannot be confirmed. Germline CDR1 MDHEN, CDR2 SYDVKM. This CDR3 region has 13 residues. The CDR3 sequence: CASSHRGPNEQFF.

V gene TRBV11-2 combines with J gene TRBJ1-1. Germline V gene sequence: CDR1 SGHAT, CDR2 FQNNGV. The CDR3 extends over 14 amino acids. This CDR3 is CASSLLYENTEAFF.

The V gene is TRBV20-1, the J gene TRBJ2-1; TCRdb picks TRBD2, but there is no DNA to check that call. Germline V CDR1 and CDR2: DFQATT, SNEGSKA (reference sequence). CDR3 length: 16 amino acids. This CDR3 reads CSALNLAGGAYNEQFF.

The rearrangement uses TRBV19 and TRBJ2-7. Germline CDR1 LNHDA, CDR2 SQIVND (reference sequence). The CDR3 covers 13 residues. This chain's CDR3 is CASSTADPYEQYF.

The chain combines TRBV28 with TRBJ2-7; TCRdb proposes TRBD1, but this gene call is untestable without DNA. The CDR3 sequence is 17 residues long. Germline V lookup: CDR1 MDHEN, CDR2 SYDVKM. The CDR3 protein is CASSLLFVGGTRSEQYF. Using reference TRBV28 and TRBJ2-7 for the parts outside the CDR3, the full variable domain is DVKVTQSSRYLVKRTGEKVFLECVQDMDHENMFWYRQDPGLGLRLIYFSYDVKMKEKGDIPEGYSVSREKKERFSLILESASTNQTSMYLCASSLLFVGGTRSEQYFGPGTRLTVT.

This chain connects TRBV20-1 to TRBJ2-7. Germline V gene sequence: CDR1 DFQATT, CDR2 SNEGSKA (reference sequence). CDR3 length equals 11 residues. This CDR3 reads CSAIDTYEQYF.

This clonotype is medium-sized by frequency. The chain recombines TRBV7-7 with TRBJ2-1; the D gene TCRdb calls, TRBD2, cannot be checked with no DNA. This CDR3 contains 15 residues. CDR1 and CDR2 from the germline V gene are SSHAT and FNYEAQ (reference sequence). CDR3 sequence reads: CASSPGTSGGNEQFF.

The chain carries TRBV7-9 and TRBJ2-3. The germline V gene encodes CDR1 SEHNR and CDR2 FQNEAQ (reference sequence). This CDR3 spans 14 amino acids. The CDR3 protein is CASSLPYPTDTQYF.

The chain has TRBV7-8 and TRBJ1-3; TCRdb reports TRBD1, a call that lacks DNA to check it against. The CDR3 spans 16 residues. The germline gives CDR1 SGHVS, CDR2 FQNEAQ. CDR3 region: CASSLGERVAGNTIYF.

The genes are TRBV7-9 and TRBJ2-2. The CDR3 spans 13 residues. Looked up from germline, CDR1 is SEHNR and CDR2 is FQNEAQ (reference sequence). CDR3 loop: CASILLFTGELFF.

The chain employs TRBV28 and TRBJ2-5; with no DNA, the TCRdb D assignment of TRBD1 cannot be verified. This CDR3 spans 13 amino acids. Germline assignment: CDR1 MDHEN and CDR2 SYDVKM. CDR3 sequence reads: CASSWDRGETQYF.

The rearrangement joins TRBV12-3 or TRBV12-4 to TRBJ2-7; TCRdb gives TRBD1 as the D gene, but with no DNA this cannot be confirmed. The CDR3 runs 16 residues. CDR3 protein: CASSLSPGTAAYEQYF.

The chain joins TRBV29-1 to TRBJ2-3; there is no DNA to check the TCRdb D call of TRBD2. CDR3 size: 15 residues. CDR1 SQVTM and CDR2 ANQGSEA come from the germline V gene. The CDR3 region is CSVRSWAGDTDTQYF.

The chain has TRBV27 and TRBJ1-5. The germline gives CDR1 MNHEY, CDR2 SMNVEV (reference sequence). This CDR3 contains 14 residues. The CDR3 reads CASSLGMSNQPQHF.

This rearrangement joins TRBV5-4 to TRBJ2-3. The CDR3 runs 11 residues. Germline lookup yields CDR1 SGHNT and CDR2 YYREEE (reference sequence). The CDR3 reads CAIPLRDTQYF.

This chain connects TRBV29-1 to TRBJ2-3; TCRdb outputs TRBD1, but without DNA this stays unchecked. The CDR3 covers 15 residues. CDR1 is SQVTM and CDR2 is ANQGSEA in the germline V gene. CDR3 in amino acids: CSVLGAFNRGGTQYF.

V usage is TRBV29-1 and J usage is TRBJ2-5; TCRdb proposes TRBD2, but this gene call is untestable without DNA. Germline CDR1 reads SQVTM; CDR2 reads ANQGSEA. The CDR3 is made up of 13 amino acids. CDR3 region: CSVESGGLETQYF.

The CDR3 region is CSAPMEGDGYTF. This sequence joins TRBV29-1 and TRBJ1-2; TCRdb lists TRBD1, though no DNA is available to test this call. From germline, CDR1 is SQVTM and CDR2 ANQGSEA. The CDR3 is 12 amino acids. Combining the CDR3 with reference TRBV29-1 and TRBJ1-2 gives the whole variable domain SAVISQKPSRDICQRGTSLTIQCQVDSQVTMMFWYRQQPGQSLTLIATANQGSEATYESGFVIDKFPISRPNLTFSTLTVSNMSPEDSSIYLCSAPMEGDGYTFGSGTRLTVV.

This chain uses TRBV5-1 with TRBJ2-1. The CDR3 totals 14 residues. CDR1 SGHRS and CDR2 YFSETQ come from the germline V gene. The CDR3 sequence is CASSLPTTYNEQFF.

The chain recombines TRBV12-3 or TRBV12-4 with TRBJ2-1; the TRBD1 assignment by TCRdb is unverifiable without DNA. CDR3 size: 12 residues. CDR3 loop: CASRNQGVEQFF.

This CDR3 reads CASSSIPYEQYF. V gene TRBV12-3 or TRBV12-4 combines with J gene TRBJ2-7. The CDR3 covers 12 residues.

The chain recombines TRBV2 with TRBJ1-6; absent DNA, TCRdb's TRBD1 call cannot be checked. Germline lookup yields CDR1 SNHLY and CDR2 FYNNEI. This CDR3 contains 19 residues. This CDR3 reads CASSVSGHISASYNSPLHF.

This rearrangement joins TRBV29-1 to TRBJ2-7; TCRdb's D gene call, TRBD1, goes unchecked for lack of DNA. The CDR3 length is 14 residues. Germline lookup yields CDR1 SQVTM and CDR2 ANQGSEA. The chain's CDR3 is CSVRPHWGNYEQYF.